The rows below give T cell receptor beta chains drawn from one sample of a study of glioma-infiltrating T cells. MiXCR was run by TCRdb on the multiplex PCR reads, yielding one entry per CDR3 protein. The table records around 90,000 distinct CDR3 sequences, roughly 40% of them present only once. Sequenced sample: glioma tissue, nonneoplastic brain tissue, or PBMCs (not recorded which). The receptors were sampled from a human donor with low-grade glioma or glioblastoma, undergoing nonglioma brain surgery, or in good health (not recorded which). The CDR3 runs from the conserved cysteine through the conserved F or W. D genes are given only for firm matches. The size field is filled for only some rows; it gives once, few, many or a size class.

length	D	size	J	V	CDR3	DNA
12	TRBD1	many	TRBJ2-7	TRBV6-1	CASRAGQGEQYF	TGTGCCAGCAGGGCAGGACAGGGCGAGCAGTACTTC
13	-	many	TRBJ1-1	TRBV12-3/TRBV12-4	CASIFRLNTEAFF	TGTGCCAGCATATTTCGGTTGAACACTGAAGCTTTCTTT
14	-	-	TRBJ1-1	TRBV7-9	CAGSLVVMNTEAFF	TGTGCCGGCAGCTTAGTTGTGATGAACACTGAAGCTTTCTTT
13	-	-	TRBJ2-7	TRBV20-1	CSARERGNDEQYF	TGCAGTGCTAGAGAGAGGGGGAACGACGAGCAGTACTTC
13	-	-	TRBJ2-7	TRBV28	CASILGIGYKQYF	TGTGCCAGCATTTTAGGCATAGGGTACAAGCAGTACTTC
15	TRBD1	many	TRBJ1-5	TRBV27	CASSSGGIGNQPQHF	TGTGCCAGCAGTTCAGGGGGTATTGGCAATCAGCCCCAGCATTTT
13	TRBD1	-	TRBJ2-4	TRBV20-1	CSAIQGVENIKYF	TGCAGTGCCATACAGGGGGTTGAAAACATTAAGTACTTC
15	TRBD2	-	TRBJ2-1	TRBV20-1	CSAPTSGGPYNEQFF	TGCAGTGCTCCGACTAGCGGGGGGCCCTACAATGAGCAGTTCTTC
13	-	many	TRBJ2-7	TRBV28	CASSSRSSYEQYF	TGTGCCAGCAGTTCGAGATCATCCTACGAGCAGTACTTC
15	-	-	TRBJ2-7	TRBV20-1	CSASFLDGGTYEQYF	TGCAGTGCGTCCTTCCTGGACGGTGGGACCTACGAGCAGTACTTC
14	TRBD1	many	TRBJ2-3	TRBV20-1	CSASPRDRADTQYF	TGCAGTGCTTCCCCTAGGGACAGGGCAGATACGCAGTATTTT
17	-	many	TRBJ1-1	TRBV18	CASSPLDWRTVNTEAFF	TGTGCCAGCTCACCATTAGATTGGAGGACGGTGAACACTGAAGCTTTCTTT
15	TRBD2	-	TRBJ2-1	TRBV6-5	CASRSPGLAGNEQFF	TGCGCCAGCAGGTCACCGGGACTAGCCGGGAATGAGCAGTTCTTC
17	-	few	TRBJ2-6	TRBV19	CASSKGGQNSGANVLTF	TGTGCCAGTAGTAAGGGGGGACAGAACTCTGGGGCCAACGTCCTGACTTTC
13	TRBD1	many	TRBJ2-3	TRBV6-1	CASGTAYTDTQYF	TGTGCCTCCGGGACAGCCTACACAGATACGCAGTATTTT
13	-	-	TRBJ1-5	TRBV20-1	CSARDNDHQPQHF	TGCAGTGCTAGAGATAACGACCATCAGCCCCAGCACTTT
15	-	-	TRBJ1-5	TRBV6-5	CASSDEPRGGRPQHF	TGTGCCAGCAGTGACGAGCCAAGGGGTGGTCGGCCACAGCATTTT
14	TRBD1	many	TRBJ1-3	TRBV15	CATSLDRGLHTIYF	TGTGCCACCAGCTTAGACAGGGGGCTGCACACCATATATTTT
15	TRBD1	many	TRBJ1-1	TRBV3-1	CASSQLGQGPTEAFF	TGTGCCAGCAGCCAATTGGGACAGGGGCCCACTGAAGCTTTCTTT
15	TRBD2	few	TRBJ2-3	TRBV9	CASSLTGTSGVTQYF	TGTGCCAGCAGCTTAACCGGGACTAGCGGTGTTACGCAGTATTTT
14	-	-	TRBJ2-1	TRBV11-2	CASSDRVPGGEQFF	TGTGCCAGCAGCGACCGGGTCCCTGGGGGTGAGCAGTTCTTC
15	-	many	TRBJ1-3	TRBV10-1	CASSDGAHSGNTIYF	TGCGCCAGCAGCGACGGCGCCCACTCTGGAAACACCATATATTTT
15	-	many	TRBJ1-6	TRBV14	CASSEDRGGNSPLHF	TGTGCCAGCAGCGAAGACCGGGGAGGGAATTCACCCCTCCACTTT
15	TRBD1	many	TRBJ2-5	TRBV19	CASSTETGGGETQYF	TGTGCCAGTAGTACCGAGACAGGGGGCGGTGAGACCCAGTACTTC
13	-	medium-sized	TRBJ1-1	TRBV6-1	CASSENRNTEAFF	TGTGCCAGCAGTGAAAACAGGAACACTGAAGCTTTCTTT
12	-	-	TRBJ2-1	TRBV3-1	CASSRIYNEQFF	TGTGCCAGCAGCCGAATCTACAATGAGCAGTTCTTC
14	-	-	TRBJ1-1	TRBV15	CSPSSGALTPEAFF	TGTTCCCCCAGCTCCGGGGCGCTGACCCCTGAAGCTTTCTTT
14	-	many	TRBJ2-1	TRBV28	CASSSPPGRNEQFF	TGTGCCAGCAGTTCCCCCCCGGGGAGGAATGAGCAGTTCTTC
12	-	many	TRBJ2-3	TRBV7-2	CASSLATDTQYF	TGTGCCAGCAGCTTGGCTACAGATACGCAGTATTTT
14	-	-	TRBJ2-7	TRBV6-6	CASSYRGNSYEQYF	TGTGCCAGCAGTTATCGGGGAAACTCCTACGAGCAGTACTTC
14	-	many	TRBJ2-5	TRBV5-6	CASSFSGGAKTQYF	TGTGCCAGCAGCTTCTCTGGGGGGGCGAAGACCCAGTACTTC
15	-	-	TRBJ2-2	TRBV12-3/TRBV12-4	CASSFSAVNTGELFF	TGTGCCAGCAGTTTTAGCGCGGTGAACACCGGGGAGCTGTTTTTT
15	TRBD1	many	TRBJ2-1	TRBV15	CATMPTGGYHNEQFF	TGTGCCACCATGCCAACAGGGGGATACCACAATGAGCAGTTCTTC
17	TRBD2	-	TRBJ2-1	TRBV10-3	CAISATVAGSSYNEQFF	TGTGCCATCAGTGCAACGGTAGCGGGAAGCTCCTACAATGAGCAGTTCTTC
15	-	-	TRBJ2-2	TRBV7-3	CASSPSRWSGGELSF	TGTGCCAGCAGCCCCTCTCGTTGGTCCGGCGGGGAGCTGTCCTTT
15	TRBD1	many	TRBJ2-2	TRBV7-2	CASSLDRGRSGELFF	TGTGCCAGCAGCTTAGACAGGGGGCGGTCCGGGGAGCTGTTTTTT
13	-	many	TRBJ1-5	TRBV10-2	CASRDGRNQPQHF	TGCGCCAGCAGGGATGGGCGCAATCAGCCCCAGCATTTT
16	TRBD1	many	TRBJ2-1	TRBV7-2	CATNNAPGQGRNEQFF	TGTGCCACCAACAACGCCCCGGGACAGGGACGCAATGAGCAGTTCTTC
13	-	many	TRBJ1-4	TRBV29-1	CSVVGLTNEKLFF	TGCAGCGTGGTAGGGTTGACTAATGAAAAACTGTTTTTT
13	-	many	TRBJ2-7	TRBV7-8	CASSKGSLYKQYF	TGTGCCAGCAGCAAGGGCAGCCTCTACAAGCAGTACTTC
15	TRBD1	-	TRBJ2-6	TRBV2	CASSGQGLPSYVLTF	TGTGCCAGCAGCGGACAGGGTTTACCCTCCTACGTCCTGACTTTC
14	TRBD2	few	TRBJ2-1	TRBV29-1	CSVERLAGYNEQFF	TGCAGCGTTGAGAGACTAGCGGGTTACAATGAGCAGTTCTTC
15	TRBD2	many	TRBJ2-5	TRBV25-1	CASSDWTSEQETQYF	TGTGCCAGCAGTGATTGGACTAGCGAGCAAGAGACCCAGTACTTC
13	-	once	TRBJ2-7	TRBV25-1	CARSEIQGYEQYF	TGTGCCAGAAGTGAAATCCAAGGCTACGAGCAGTACTTC
15	-	once	TRBJ2-5	TRBV14	CASSQDLGALETQYF	TGTGCCAGCAGCCAGGATCTTGGGGCTCTAGAGACCCAGTACTTC
14	-	-	TRBJ2-1	TRBV13	CASSPCGSYNEQFF	TGTGCCAGCAGCCCCTGTGGATCCTACAATGAGCAGTTCTTC
15	-	many	TRBJ2-7	TRBV4-1	CASSQGGDLFYEQYF	TGCGCCAGCAGCCAAGGTGGAGATTTATTCTACGAGCAGTACTTC
15	-	many	TRBJ2-3	TRBV7-2	CASSLGSRQGGTQYF	TGTGCCAGCAGCTTAGGATCGCGTCAGGGTGGTACGCAGTATTTT
14	-	many	TRBJ2-5	TRBV5-1	CASSLTQAQETQYF	TGCGCCAGCAGCTTGACACAGGCCCAAGAGACCCAGTACTTC
13	-	many	TRBJ1-2	TRBV3-1	CASSGQLLYGYTF	TGTGCCAGCAGCGGACAGCTTCTCTATGGCTACACCTTC
13	TRBD2	many	TRBJ2-1	TRBV12-3/TRBV12-4	CADGLAGLNEQFF	TGTGCCGACGGACTAGCGGGCCTCAATGAGCAGTTCTTC
15	-	once	TRBJ2-1	TRBV2	CASSDGPSSYNEQFF	TGTGCCAGCAGTGACGGACCGAGCTCCTACAATGAGCAGTTCTTC
14	-	-	TRBJ2-1	TRBV20-1	CIAMGEAVYNEQFF	TGCATTGCTATGGGAGAAGCCGTCTACAATGAGCAGTTCTTC
15	-	many	TRBJ2-5	TRBV27	CASSSISGGKETQYF	TGTGCCAGCAGTTCTATATCCGGAGGAAAGGAGACCCAGTACTTC
13	-	many	TRBJ2-3	TRBV6-5	CASSYDPADTQYF	TGTGCCAGCAGTTACGATCCCGCAGATACGCAGTATTTT
15	-	many	TRBJ1-1	TRBV2	CASSVIGIGGTEAFF	TGTGCCAGCAGTGTTATAGGGATTGGGGGGACTGAAGCTTTCTTT